This TCR beta chain was obtained from a study of radiotherapy plus CTLA-4 blockade in lung cancer. General study points: Some TCR clones had been derived from tumors. These clones expanded in peripheral blood after radiotherapy plus ipilimumab.

This CDR3 contains 13 residues. The germline gives CDR1 MNHNS, CDR2 SASEGT. Trimming shortened V by 8 bases and J by 4 bases, and 12 bases separated the two germline ends. With regard to this clone: Its antigen is not identified.

Some clones are missing from TCRdb's copy, which holds only in-frame ones; the method was immunoSEQ multiplex PCR. The data show about 91,000 clones, with about three quarters seen just once and about 14% held by the top ten. The TCR originated in a human donor with non-small cell lung cancer that progressed on radiotherapy plus ipilimumab. This sample comprised peripheral blood, obtained from a patient treated with radiotherapy plus ipilimumab. This chain joins TRBV6-1 and TRBJ1-5; D unclear. The CDR3 DNA follows: TGTGCCAGCCGACAAGGGCAGAATCAGCCCCAGCATTTT. This encodes CASRQGQNQPQHF.